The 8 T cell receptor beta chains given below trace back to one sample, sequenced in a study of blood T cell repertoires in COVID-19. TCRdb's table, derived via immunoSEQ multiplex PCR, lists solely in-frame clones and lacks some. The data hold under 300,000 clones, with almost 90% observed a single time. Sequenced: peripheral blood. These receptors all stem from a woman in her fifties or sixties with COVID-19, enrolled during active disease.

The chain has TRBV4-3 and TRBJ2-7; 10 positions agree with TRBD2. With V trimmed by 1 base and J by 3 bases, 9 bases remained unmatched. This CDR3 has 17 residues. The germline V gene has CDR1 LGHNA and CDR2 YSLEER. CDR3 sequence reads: CASSQGSVLAGVYEQYF. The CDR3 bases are TGCGCCAGCAGCCAAGGGTCGGTGCTAGCGGGGGTCTACGAGCAGTACTTC.

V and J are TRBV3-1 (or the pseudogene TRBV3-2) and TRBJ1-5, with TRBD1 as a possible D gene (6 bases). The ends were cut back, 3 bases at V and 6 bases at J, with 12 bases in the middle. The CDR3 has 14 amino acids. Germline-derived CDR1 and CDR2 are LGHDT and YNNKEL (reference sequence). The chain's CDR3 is CASSHGTRGQPQHF. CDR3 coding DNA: TGTGCCAGCAGCCACGGGACCAGGGGTCAGCCCCAGCATTTT.

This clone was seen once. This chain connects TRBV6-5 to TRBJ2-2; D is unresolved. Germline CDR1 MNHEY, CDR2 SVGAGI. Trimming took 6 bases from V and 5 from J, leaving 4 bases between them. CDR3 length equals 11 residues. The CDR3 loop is CASSRTGELFF. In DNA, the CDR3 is TGTGCCAGCAGCCGGACCGGGGAGCTGTTTTTT.

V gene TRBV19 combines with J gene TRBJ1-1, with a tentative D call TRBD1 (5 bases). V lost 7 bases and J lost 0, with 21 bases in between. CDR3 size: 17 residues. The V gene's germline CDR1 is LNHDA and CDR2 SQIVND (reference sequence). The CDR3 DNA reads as TGTGCCAGTAAGAACTCTGGCTACAGGTTTGTGAACACTGAAGCTTTCTTT. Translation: CASKNSGYRFVNTEAFF.

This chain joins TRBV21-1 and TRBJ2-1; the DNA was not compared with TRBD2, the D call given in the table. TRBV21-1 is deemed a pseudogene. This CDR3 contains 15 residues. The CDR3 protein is CASSKEEGRYNEQFF. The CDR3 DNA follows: TGTGCCAGCAGCAAAGAGGAGGGGAGGTACAATGAGCAGTTCTTC.

In DNA, the CDR3 is TGTGCCAGTACCCAAGGACAGGGAGGCCTGTCTAACTATGGCTACACCTTC. Amino acid sequence: CASTQGQGGLSNYGYTF. The chain is built from TRBV19 and TRBJ1-2; 8 positions agree with TRBD1. CDR3 length equals 17 residues. Germline loops: CDR1 LNHDA, CDR2 SQIVND (reference sequence). V lost 7 bases to trimming and J lost 0 bases; unmatched junction nucleotides: 13.

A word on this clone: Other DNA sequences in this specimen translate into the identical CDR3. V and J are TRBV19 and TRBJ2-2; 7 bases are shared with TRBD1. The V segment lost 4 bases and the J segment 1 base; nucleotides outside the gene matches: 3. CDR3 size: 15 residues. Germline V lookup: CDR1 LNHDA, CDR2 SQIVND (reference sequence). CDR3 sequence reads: CASSTWDRNTGELFF. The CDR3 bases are TGTGCCAGTAGTACATGGGACAGGAACACCGGGGAGCTGTTTTTT.

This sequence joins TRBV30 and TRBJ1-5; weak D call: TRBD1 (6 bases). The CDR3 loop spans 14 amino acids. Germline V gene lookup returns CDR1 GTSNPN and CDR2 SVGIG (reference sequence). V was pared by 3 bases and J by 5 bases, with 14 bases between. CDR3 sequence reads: CAWSYSGVDQPQHF. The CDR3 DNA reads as TGTGCCTGGAGCTACTCAGGGGTCGATCAGCCCCAGCATTTT.